One and the same sample provided the 18 T cell receptor beta chains below, sequenced in a study of read filtering for tumor transcriptome and immune sequencing. Molecular barcoded adaptors covering alpha/delta and beta/gamma chains were used on approximately 440 ng RNA. TCRdb ran MiXCR on the reads and lists one entry per CDR3 protein. The sample has tens of thousands of distinct CDR3 sequences; around 20% are singletons. The specimen was a population of CD138-negative cells sorted from bone marrow. Source of these receptors: a donor aged 40 or over with multiple myeloma.

With respect to this clonotype: A single base separates this from a much larger clone, so it may be a read error. The chain carries TRBV19 and TRBJ2-1; no clear D gene. The V end lost 3 bases, the J end lost 0 bases, and 9 bases lay between the germline ends. Germline CDR1 and CDR2: LNHDA and SQIVND (reference sequence). This CDR3 is 15 amino acids long. The CDR3 DNA reads TGTGCCAGTAGTATTCAGAGAAGCTCCTACAATGAGCAGTTCTTC. Encoded protein: CASSIQRSSYNEQFF.

This clonotype has a count of ten or more. CDR3 bases: TGTGCCAGCAGTTGGGGGAGGGGGGCAGATACGCAGTATTTT. This codes for CASSWGRGADTQYF. The rearrangement uses TRBV27 and TRBJ2-3; weak D call: TRBD2 (7 bases). Germline V gene data show CDR1 as MNHEY and CDR2 as SMNVEV (reference sequence). With 4 bases removed from V and 4 bases from J, the gap between germline ends came to 12 bases. CDR3 size: 14 residues.

This clonotype was observed many times. This chain connects TRBV6-1 to TRBJ1-1, with 7 bases that match TRBD1. Germline loops: CDR1 MNHNS, CDR2 SASEGT. The V and J ends lost 3 bases and 5 bases, in that order; junction bases with no gene match: 3. The CDR3 runs 13 residues. The CDR3 nucleotides read TGTGCCAGCAGTGATGACAGGGCGACTGAAGCTTTCTTT. This codes for CASSDDRATEAFF.

This clonotype was seen a handful of times. This rearrangement joins TRBV27 to TRBJ1-2, with 9 bases identical to TRBD1. This CDR3 is 16 amino acids long. Germline assignment: CDR1 MNHEY and CDR2 SMNVEV (reference sequence). Trimming removed 4 bases from V and 7 bases from J; junction bases left unmatched: 13. The CDR3 sequence: CASSSLPGQGDPGYTF. The CDR3 coding sequence is TGTGCCAGCAGTTCGCTCCCGGGACAGGGTGATCCTGGCTACACCTTC.

This clonotype was seen ten or more times. J is TRBJ1-1 and V is TRBV30; D unresolved. From germline, CDR1 is GTSNPN and CDR2 SVGIG (reference sequence). The CDR3 is 13 amino acids. Trimming shortened V by 2 bases and J by 0 bases, and 7 bases separated the two germline ends. CDR3 in amino acids: CAWSRQLNTEAFF. The CDR3 DNA sequence: TGTGCCTGGAGTCGGCAATTGAACACTGAAGCTTTCTTT.

The CDR3 loop reads CASRLDALGQLNTEAFF. The CDR3 DNA follows: TGCGCCAGCAGACTTGACGCCTTAGGACAGCTGAACACTGAAGCTTTCTTT. J is TRBJ1-1 and V is TRBV5-1; maybe TRBD1 (6 bases). CDR3 length: 17 amino acids. Germline loops: CDR1 SGHRS, CDR2 YFSETQ. Trimming took 5 bases from V and 0 from J, leaving 20 bases between them. Full variable domain (missing parts from reference TRBV5-1 and TRBJ1-1): KAGVTQTPRYLIKTRGQQVTLSCSPISGHRSVSWYQQTPGQGLQFLFEYFSETQRNKGNFPGRFSGRQFSNSRSEMNVSTLELGDSALYLCASRLDALGQLNTEAFFGQGTRLTVV.

In this sample, this clonotype turned up a few times. This clone may be a read error of a much larger clone one base away. The V gene is TRBV2, the J gene TRBJ2-5, with D possibly being TRBD1 or TRBD2 (5 bases each). Germline CDR1 is SNHLY and CDR2 is FYNNEI. This CDR3 has 13 residues. In DNA form, the CDR3 reads TGTGCCAGCAGTGAAGATATAGGGGAGACCCATTACTTC. Translation gives CASSEDIGETHYF.

This clonotype occurred many times. The chain couples TRBV3-1 to TRBJ1-1; D is possibly TRBD1 (5 bases). The CDR3 contains 14 residues. Germline V gene sequence: CDR1 LGHDT, CDR2 YNNKEL (reference sequence). Trimming took 1 base from V and 8 from J, leaving 14 bases between them. The CDR3 DNA sequence: TGTGCCAGCAGCCAAGTTCCTTTAGGGACCGAAGCTTTCTTT. Translating gives CASSQVPLGTEAFF.

As for this clonotype: Given a much more abundant clone one base away, this may be a read error. V is TRBV5-1 and J is TRBJ2-1; D ambiguous. Germline V gene sequence: CDR1 SGHRS, CDR2 YFSETQ. The CDR3 consists of 13 residues. Between the trimmed V and J ends, which lost 4 bases and 6 bases, there was a span of 11 bases. As DNA, the CDR3 is TGCGCCAGCAGCAGGATCGTGGGCAATGAGCAGTTCTTC. Its translation: CASSRIVGNEQFF.

This clonotype has at least ten counts. The gene calls are TRBV5-1 and TRBJ2-3, with D unresolved. Germline CDR1 is SGHRS and CDR2 is YFSETQ. The V end was cut by 5 bases, the J end by 2 bases, with 15 bases between. CDR3 length: 15 amino acids. The CDR3 spells CASRASVPSTDTQYF. The CDR3 DNA reads TGCGCCAGCAGGGCCTCGGTCCCTTCCACAGATACGCAGTATTTT.

At least ten counts were recorded for this clonotype. The chain combines TRBV5-5 with TRBJ2-7; D gene unclear. The CDR3 is 15 amino acids. The V gene's germline CDR1 is SGHKS and CDR2 YYEKEE (reference sequence). The ends were cut back, 1 base at V and 2 bases at J, with 13 bases in the middle. CDR3 DNA sequence: TGTGCCAGCAGCTTGAGCACCAGCCTACCCTACGAGCAGTACTTC. Translation gives CASSLSTSLPYEQYF.

Ten or more counts support this clonotype. The chain uses TRBV6-2 or TRBV6-3 and TRBJ2-5; 7 positions match TRBD2. J lost 2 bases, V lost 0 bases, and 12 bases had no gene match. Germline V gives CDR1 MNHEY, CDR2 SVGEGT. The CDR3 totals 18 residues. The CDR3 sequence: CASSYSIVSSGNQETQYF. The DNA for the CDR3 is TGTGCCAGCAGTTACTCGATTGTGTCTAGCGGAAATCAAGAGACCCAGTACTTC.

This clonotype was recorded at least ten times. The gene calls are TRBV6-1 and TRBJ1-5; TRBD1 matches 7 bases. The CDR3 consists of 16 residues. The germline V gene encodes CDR1 MNHNS and CDR2 SASEGT. Trimming took 5 bases from V and 0 from J; bases not matched to a gene: 7. Here the CDR3 DNA reads TGTGCCAGCAGTCTCTATCAGGGGGTTAGCAATCAGCCCCAGCATTTT. This sequence encodes CASSLYQGVSNQPQHF.

This clonotype has ten or more counts. The rearrangement uses TRBV11-2 and TRBJ1-6; D uncertain. Trimming shortened V by 10 bases and J by 7 bases, and 20 bases separated the two germline ends. The CDR3 covers 15 residues. CDR1 and CDR2 (germline): SGHAT, FQNNGV. The CDR3 sequence is CAILNAAATNSPLHF. The CDR3 nucleotides read TGTGCCATCCTTAACGCGGCAGCGACCAATTCACCCCTCCACTTT.

At least ten counts were recorded for this clonotype. J is TRBJ1-4 and V is TRBV6-1; TRBD1 might be the D (5 bases). Germline V gene data show CDR1 as MNHNS and CDR2 as SASEGT. The CDR3 sequence is 14 residues long. V lost 6 bases to trimming and J lost 11 bases, with 19 bases between them. CDR3 in amino acids: CASRPGVGDGKLFF. CDR3 DNA: TGTGCCAGCAGGCCAGGAGTGGGGGATGGGAAACTGTTTTTT.

This clonotype has only one observation. This chain uses TRBV5-1 with TRBJ2-5, with D uncertain. V was cut by 4 bases and J by 5 bases, with 15 bases left in between. CDR3 length: 14 residues. CDR1 is SGHRS and CDR2 is YFSETQ in the germline V gene. CDR3 in DNA: TGCGCCAGCAGCCTCGGAGCTGGGCCGGAGACCCAGTACTTC. The encoded protein is CASSLGAGPETQYF.

In its sample, this clonotype is medium-sized. This rearrangement joins TRBV7-3 to TRBJ2-1, with no clear D. In germline, CDR1 is SGHTA, CDR2 FQGTGA. V was clipped by 1 base and J by 5 bases, with 6 bases between them. This CDR3 comprises 13 residues. The CDR3 bases are TGTGCCAGCAGCTTAAGTAGAGACAATGAGCAGTTCTTC. Translating gives CASSLSRDNEQFF.

The V call is TRBV20-1, the J call TRBJ2-3; D is uncertain. Per germline, CDR1 DFQATT and CDR2 SNEGSKA (reference sequence). V lost 0 bases, J lost 2 bases, and 12 bases lay in between. The CDR3 spans 15 residues. CDR3 in amino acids: CSARDHRRPTDTQYF. The CDR3 nucleotides read TGCAGTGCTAGAGACCACCGCAGGCCCACAGATACGCAGTATTTT.